This record looks at one TCR beta chain sequence and its context. V lost 7 bases, J lost 2 bases, and 7 bases stayed unmatched. Germline V gene data show CDR1 as SGDLS and CDR2 as YYNGEE. This CDR3 is built from 14 residues. This sample stems from a study of blood T cell repertoires in COVID-19. Overall study: PBMCs, B-cell-depleted T cells, or T cells provided the cDNA or gDNA that made up the material.

Assay: immunoSEQ multiplex PCR; the TCRdb copy retains only in-frame clones and omits some. The sample consists of under 300,000 clones, over 75% of them appearing once. The chain recombines TRBV9 with TRBJ1-1; 8 nucleotides line up with TRBD1. The sample consisted of peripheral blood. This TCR came from a human donor in a cohort sampled during active COVID-19. DNA of the CDR3: TGTGCCAGCGGCAAACAGGGGGTAAACACTGAAGCTTTCTTT. Its translation is CASGKQGVNTEAFF.